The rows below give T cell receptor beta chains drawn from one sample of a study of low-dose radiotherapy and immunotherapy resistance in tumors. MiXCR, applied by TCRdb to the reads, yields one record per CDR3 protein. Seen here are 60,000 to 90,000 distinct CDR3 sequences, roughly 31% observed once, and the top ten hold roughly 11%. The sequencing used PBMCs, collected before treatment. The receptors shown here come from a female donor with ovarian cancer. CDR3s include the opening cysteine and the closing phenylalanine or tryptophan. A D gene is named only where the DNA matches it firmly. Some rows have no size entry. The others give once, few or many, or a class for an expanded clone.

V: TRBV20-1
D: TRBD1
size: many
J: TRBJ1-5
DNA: TGCAGTGCTAACAGGGGGAGAAATCAGCCCCAGCATTTT
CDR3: CSANRGRNQPQHF

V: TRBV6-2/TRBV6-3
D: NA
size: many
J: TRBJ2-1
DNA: TGTGCCAGCAGCCCCGGGGGTACCTACAATGAGCAGTTCTTC
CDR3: CASSPGGTYNEQFF

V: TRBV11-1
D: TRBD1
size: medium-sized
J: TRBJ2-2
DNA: TGTGCCAGCACCCTTACAGGGGCCGGGGAGCTGTTTTTT
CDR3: CASTLTGAGELFF

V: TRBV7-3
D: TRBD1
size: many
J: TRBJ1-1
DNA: TGTGCCAGCAGCGTCAGACAGGGCACTGAAGCTTTCTTT
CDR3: CASSVRQGTEAFF

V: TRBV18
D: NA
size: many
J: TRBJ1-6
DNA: TGTGCCAGCTCACAGAGACAGGCCTATAATTCACCCCTCCACTTT
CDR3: CASSQRQAYNSPLHF

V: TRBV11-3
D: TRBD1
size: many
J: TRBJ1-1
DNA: TGTGCCAGCAGCTTAAACAGGGGGAAAGCTTTCTTT
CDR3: CASSLNRGKAFF

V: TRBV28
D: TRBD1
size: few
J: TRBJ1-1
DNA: TGTGCCAGCAGTTTGACAGGGGCTGGGGGTGAAGCTTTCTTT
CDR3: CASSLTGAGGEAFF

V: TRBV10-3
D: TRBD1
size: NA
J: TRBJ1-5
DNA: TGTGCCATCAGTACCGGGACAGAGAGCAATCAGCCCCAGCATTTT
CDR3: CAISTGTESNQPQHF

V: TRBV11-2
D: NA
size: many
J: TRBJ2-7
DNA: TGTGCCAGCAGCGCCGGCTACGAGCAGTACTTC
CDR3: CASSAGYEQYF

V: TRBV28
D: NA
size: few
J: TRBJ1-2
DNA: TGTGCCAGCAGTCCCGACAGGACCAACTATGGCTACACCTTC
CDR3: CASSPDRTNYGYTF

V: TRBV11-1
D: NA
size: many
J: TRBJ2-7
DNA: TGTGCCAGCAGCTTAGAAACTAGGTCCTACGAGCAGTACTTC
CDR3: CASSLETRSYEQYF

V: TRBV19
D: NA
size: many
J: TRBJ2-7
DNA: TGTGCCAGTAGTATATCGGGATGGGCGTTGAGCTCCTACGAGCAGTACTTC
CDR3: CASSISGWALSSYEQYF

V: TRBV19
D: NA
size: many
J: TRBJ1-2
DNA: TGTGCCAGTAGACACACCGGGGGGGGCGTCAACTATGGCTACACCTTC
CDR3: CASRHTGGGVNYGYTF

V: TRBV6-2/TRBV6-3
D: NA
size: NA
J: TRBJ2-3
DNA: TGTGCCAGCAGTGGACGCGCTGGGGATACGCAGTATTTT
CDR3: CASSGRAGDTQYF

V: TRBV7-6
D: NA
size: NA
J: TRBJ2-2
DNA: TGTGCCAGCACCCCTCTCCCGAACACCGGGGAGCTGTTTTTT
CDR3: CASTPLPNTGELFF

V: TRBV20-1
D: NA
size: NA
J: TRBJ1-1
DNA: TGCAGTGCTAGAGATGGGTCGGTGAACACTGAAGCTTTCTTT
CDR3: CSARDGSVNTEAFF

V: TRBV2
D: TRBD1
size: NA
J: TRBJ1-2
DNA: TGTGCCAGCAGTTACAGGGGTAGCTATGGCTACACCTTC
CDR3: CASSYRGSYGYTF

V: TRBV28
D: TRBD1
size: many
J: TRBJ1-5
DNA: TGTGCCAGCAGGCCAGGGAGGACAGGGACGGCAAATCAGCCCCAGCATTTT
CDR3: CASRPGRTGTANQPQHF

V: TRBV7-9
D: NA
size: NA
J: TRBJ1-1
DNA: TGTGCCAGCAGCTTAGACCAACGGGGCACTGAAGCTTTCTTT
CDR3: CASSLDQRGTEAFF

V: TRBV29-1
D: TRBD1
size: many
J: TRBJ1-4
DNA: TGCAGCGCCAATAACCAGGGGGCAAGAGAAAAACTGTTTTTT
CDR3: CSANNQGAREKLFF

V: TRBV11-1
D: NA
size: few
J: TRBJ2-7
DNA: TGTGCCAGCAGCCCCTGGACTACTACTGGACTGGAGCAGTACTTC
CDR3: CASSPWTTTGLEQYF

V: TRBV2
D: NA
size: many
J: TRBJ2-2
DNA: TGTGCCAGCAGCGCCGTTGGGAACACCGGGGAGCTGTTTTTT
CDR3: CASSAVGNTGELFF

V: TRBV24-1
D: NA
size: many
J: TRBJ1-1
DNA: TGTGCCACTAATCTAGGGTCCGACACTGAAGCTTTCTTT
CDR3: CATNLGSDTEAFF

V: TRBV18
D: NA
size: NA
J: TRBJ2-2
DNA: NA
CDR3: CASSPWREIGELFFF

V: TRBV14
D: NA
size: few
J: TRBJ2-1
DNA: TGTGCCAGCAGCCAAGAGCAGGGTTTTGCCTACAATGAGCAGTTCTTC
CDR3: CASSQEQGFAYNEQFF

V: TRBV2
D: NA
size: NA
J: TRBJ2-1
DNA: TGTGCCAGCAGTGAACGCCAGCGGAGCTCCTACAATGAGCAGTTCTTC
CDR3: CASSERQRSSYNEQFF

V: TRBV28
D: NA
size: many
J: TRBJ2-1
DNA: TGTGCCAGCAGTTTAGACCTCCTAAGGCCGTTCTTC
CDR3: CASSLDLLRPFF